The rows below give T cell receptor beta chains drawn from one sample of a study of shared T cell receptors in the human thymus. Produced via immunoSEQ multiplex PCR; TCRdb's table is partial and in-frame only. Found here are under 450,000 clones, just under 95% of them singletons; the top ten hold approximately 0.018%. The sequenced material came from thymocytes. These receptors came from a human donor. Each CDR3 is given with its conserved first and last residue. D genes are given only for firm matches. Not every row has a clone size; where given, it reads once, few, many or a size class.

12	TRBV7-2	.	TRBJ2-7	.	CASSSADTKQYF	TGTGCCAGCAGCTCCGCGGACACAAAGCAGTACTTC
11	TRBV28	.	TRBJ2-5	.	CASSFPPTQYF	TGTGCCAGCAGTTTCCCCCCGACCCAGTACTTC
12	TRBV2	once	TRBJ2-1	.	CASSYIDNEQFF	TGTGCCAGCAGTTACATAGACAATGAGCAGTTCTTC
16	TRBV5-1	.	TRBJ1-2	TRBD1	CASSPDRDCPEYGYTF	TGCGCCAGCAGCCCGGACAGGGACTGCCCGGAGTATGGCTACACCTTC
15	TRBV4-1	.	TRBJ1-1	.	CASSHSRGGVTEAFF	TGCGCCAGCAGCCACTCGCGGGGGGGCGTTACTGAAGCTTTCTTT
16	TRBV12-5	.	TRBJ1-4	.	CASGLVRDGKNEKLFF	TGTGCTAGTGGTTTGGTACGAGACGGGAAAAATGAAAAACTGTTTTTT
15	TRBV19	.	TRBJ2-1	.	CASIPGSSGSNEQFF	TGTGCCAGTATCCCTGGGTCCTCCGGTAGCAATGAGCAGTTCTTC
14	TRBV5-6	.	TRBJ2-1	.	CASSTTDYYNEQFF	TGTGCCAGCAGTACGACGGACTACTACAATGAGCAGTTCTTC
18	TRBV12-5	.	TRBJ2-1	TRBD2	CASGFLAGGRAEYNEQFF	TGTGCTAGTGGTTTCCTCGCGGGCGGGAGGGCAGAATACAATGAGCAGTTCTTC
14	TRBV6-6	once	TRBJ1-1	.	CASSPTGSNTEAFF	TGTGCCAGCAGTCCAACAGGGTCGAACACTGAAGCTTTCTTT
17	TRBV28	.	TRBJ1-2	TRBD1	CASSLGTGGLPYYGYTF	TGTGCCAGCAGTCTCGGGACAGGGGGCCTACCATACTATGGCTACACCTTC
16	TRBV5-1	.	TRBJ2-7	TRBD1	CASSLAIRTGDHEQYF	TGCGCCAGCAGCTTGGCCATAAGGACAGGGGACCACGAGCAGTACTTC
14	TRBV28	.	TRBJ1-1	.	CASSSHRVGTEAFF	TGTGCCAGCAGCTCGCACAGGGTAGGCACTGAAGCTTTCTTT
14	TRBV7-2	.	TRBJ1-4	TRBD1	CASSLPDRDEKLFF	TGTGCCAGCAGCCTTCCCGACAGGGATGAAAAACTGTTTTTT
18	TRBV28	.	TRBJ2-6	.	CASSPPGGRDSGANVLTF	TGTGCCAGCAGTCCTCCGGGGGGCAGGGACTCTGGGGCCAACGTCCTGACTTTC
18	TRBV27	once	TRBJ2-1	TRBD2	CASSKTSGRFGSYNEQFF	TGTGCCAGCAGTAAAACTAGCGGGAGGTTCGGGTCCTACAATGAGCAGTTCTTC
17	TRBV14	.	TRBJ2-1	.	CASSQGLTRTSYNEQFF	TGTGCCAGCAGCCAGGGCCTAACTAGGACCTCCTACAATGAGCAGTTCTTC
13	TRBV28	.	TRBJ2-5	.	CASSSSPEETQYF	TGTGCCAGCAGTTCAAGCCCCGAGGAGACCCAGTACTTC
15	TRBV9	.	TRBJ1-1	.	CASSVVGGEKTEAFF	TGTGCCAGCAGCGTAGTTGGGGGGGAGAAAACTGAAGCTTTCTTT
15	TRBV28	once	TRBJ1-4	.	CASTCWTETNEKLFF	TGTGCCAGCACCTGTTGGACAGAGACTAATGAAAAACTGTTTTTT
13	TRBV29-1	.	TRBJ2-1	TRBD1	CSVWDRVNNEQFF	TGCAGCGTATGGGACAGGGTAAACAATGAGCAGTTCTTC
17	TRBV4-3	.	TRBJ2-7	TRBD1	CASSQESGRGRTYEQYF	TGCGCCAGCAGCCAAGAATCGGGTAGGGGGCGGACCTACGAGCAGTACTTC
14	TRBV2	.	TRBJ2-7	.	CASSEGTEFYEQYF	TGTGCCAGCAGTGAAGGGACTGAATTCTACGAGCAGTACTTC
15	TRBV27	.	TRBJ2-7	TRBD2	CASSQGWREGCEQYF	TGTGCCAGCAGCCAGGGTTGGCGGGAGGGCTGCGAGCAGTACTTC
14	TRBV28	few	TRBJ2-6	TRBD1	CASSWTGTADVLTF	TGTGCCAGCAGTTGGACCGGGACAGCCGACGTCCTGACTTTC
14	TRBV12-5	.	TRBJ2-5	.	CASATVGQQETQYF	TGTGCTAGTGCCACCGTAGGGCAGCAAGAGACCCAGTACTTC
16	TRBV7-9	.	TRBJ1-2	TRBD1	CASSLEAGQGLRGYTF	TGTGCCAGCAGCTTAGAGGCGGGACAGGGTTTAAGGGGCTACACCTTC
18	TRBV14	.	TRBJ2-3	TRBD1	CASSQSGQVVWGTDTQYF	TGTGCCAGCAGCCAAAGCGGACAGGTGGTCTGGGGCACAGATACGCAGTATTTT
17	TRBV4-3	.	TRBJ2-1	TRBD2	CASSQEGLAGDSNEQFF	TGCGCCAGCAGCCAAGAAGGCCTAGCGGGAGATTCCAATGAGCAGTTCTTC
18	TRBV29-1	.	TRBJ2-3	TRBD2	CSVEDLLAGGNHTDTQYF	TGCAGCGTTGAAGATCTACTAGCGGGAGGTAACCACACAGATACGCAGTATTTT
17	TRBV28	.	TRBJ1-2	TRBD1	CASSSPGRGTGNGGYTF	TGTGCCAGCAGTTCCCCCGGTCGCGGGACAGGGAACGGTGGCTACACCTTC
19	TRBV10-3	.	TRBJ1-3	TRBD1	CAISERGTATTFSGNTIYF	TGTGCCATCAGTGAGAGGGGGACAGCCACGACCTTCTCTGGAAACACCATATATTTT
15	TRBV28	.	TRBJ2-5	TRBD1	CATRDSRGVQETQYF	TGTGCCACTAGGGACAGCCGAGGGGTCCAAGAGACCCAGTACTTC
14	TRBV14	.	TRBJ2-2	TRBD2	CASRRESNTGELFF	TGTGCCAGCCGGCGGGAGTCGAACACCGGGGAGCTGTTTTTT
14	TRBV28	.	TRBJ1-1	.	CASSLGSENTEAFF	TGTGCCAGCAGTCTAGGGTCGGAGAACACTGAAGCTTTCTTT
15	TRBV7-2	.	TRBJ1-3	.	CASSLGFHSGNTIYF	TGTGCCAGCAGCTTAGGCTTCCACTCTGGAAACACCATATATTTT
17	TRBV27	.	TRBJ1-2	.	CASSSPKSAAGGQGYTF	TGTGCCAGCAGTTCTCCTAAATCGGCGGCGGGGGGGCAGGGCTACACCTTC
14	TRBV19	.	TRBJ1-1	.	CASSPEGPRTEAFF	TGTGCCAGTAGTCCGGAGGGACCGAGGACTGAAGCTTTCTTT
15	TRBV14	once	TRBJ2-5	.	CASSRGKQTQETQYF	TGTGCCAGCAGCCGGGGGAAACAGACCCAAGAGACCCAGTACTTC
15	TRBV4-1	.	TRBJ2-7	.	CASSRLSSGPYEQYF	TGCGCCAGCAGCCGGCTCTCAAGCGGTCCCTACGAGCAGTACTTC
16	TRBV7-9	.	TRBJ1-1	TRBD1	CASSHGTGGMNTEAFF	TGTGCCAGCAGCCACGGGACAGGGGGCATGAACACTGAAGCTTTCTTT
15	TRBV7-6	.	TRBJ2-7	TRBD2	CASKKATSGSYEQYF	TGTGCCAGCAAGAAAGCGACTAGCGGGAGCTACGAGCAGTACTTC
16	TRBV5-1	.	TRBJ2-7	TRBD2	CASSSTPPEREIEQYF	TGCGCCAGCAGCTCCACCCCCCCGGAGCGGGAGATCGAGCAGTACTTC
18	TRBV15	.	TRBJ2-6	.	CATSREKGTIAGANVLTF	TGTGCCACCAGCAGAGAAAAAGGGACAATCGCTGGGGCCAACGTCCTGACTTTC
14	TRBV6-1	.	TRBJ1-3	.	CASPGGAKGNTIYF	TGTGCCAGCCCTGGGGGGGCAAAAGGAAACACCATATATTTT
19	TRBV18	once	TRBJ1-4	TRBD1	CASSPPVKRRTGGSEKLFF	TGTGCCAGCTCACCACCCGTTAAACGCCGGACAGGGGGGAGTGAAAAACTGTTTTTT
13	TRBV6-5	.	TRBJ2-2	.	CASSQFSTGELFF	TGTGCCAGCAGTCAGTTCAGCACCGGGGAGCTGTTTTTT
15	TRBV27	.	TRBJ1-2	.	CASSPLGPLHDGYTF	TGTGCCAGCAGTCCGCTTGGACCCCTCCATGATGGCTACACCTTC
16	TRBV7-2	.	TRBJ2-1	.	CASSPRDPRSYNEQFF	TGTGCCAGCAGCCCTCGGGACCCTCGCTCCTACAATGAGCAGTTCTTC
14	TRBV28	once	TRBJ1-1	.	CASSLGGEGTEAFF	TGTGCCAGCAGTCTCGGGGGGGAAGGCACTGAAGCTTTCTTT
14	TRBV9	.	TRBJ2-1	.	CASSVVSSYNEQFF	TGTGCCAGCAGCGTAGTTAGCTCCTACAATGAGCAGTTCTTC
16	TRBV10-3	.	TRBJ2-5	.	CAIGAALQGEQETQYF	TGTGCCATCGGAGCTGCTCTCCAGGGCGAACAAGAGACCCAGTACTTC
13	TRBV5-4	.	TRBJ1-3	.	CASSFGGGNTIYF	TGTGCCAGCAGCTTCGGCGGTGGAAACACCATATATTTT
13	TRBV18	.	TRBJ2-5	.	CASSRDSQETQYF	TGTGCCAGCTCAAGGGACTCCCAAGAGACCCAGTACTTC
12	TRBV5-1	.	TRBJ1-1	.	CASSIVSTEAFF	TGCGCCAGCAGCATTGTGAGCACTGAAGCTTTCTTT
18	TRBV27	.	TRBJ2-2	TRBD2	CASRTGLAGGKCTGELFF	TGTGCCAGCAGAACAGGGCTAGCGGGAGGGAAATGTACCGGGGAGCTGTTTTTT
15	TRBV28	.	TRBJ1-5	.	CASLGTPYSNQPQHF	TGTGCCAGCCTTGGGACACCCTATAGCAATCAGCCCCAGCATTTT